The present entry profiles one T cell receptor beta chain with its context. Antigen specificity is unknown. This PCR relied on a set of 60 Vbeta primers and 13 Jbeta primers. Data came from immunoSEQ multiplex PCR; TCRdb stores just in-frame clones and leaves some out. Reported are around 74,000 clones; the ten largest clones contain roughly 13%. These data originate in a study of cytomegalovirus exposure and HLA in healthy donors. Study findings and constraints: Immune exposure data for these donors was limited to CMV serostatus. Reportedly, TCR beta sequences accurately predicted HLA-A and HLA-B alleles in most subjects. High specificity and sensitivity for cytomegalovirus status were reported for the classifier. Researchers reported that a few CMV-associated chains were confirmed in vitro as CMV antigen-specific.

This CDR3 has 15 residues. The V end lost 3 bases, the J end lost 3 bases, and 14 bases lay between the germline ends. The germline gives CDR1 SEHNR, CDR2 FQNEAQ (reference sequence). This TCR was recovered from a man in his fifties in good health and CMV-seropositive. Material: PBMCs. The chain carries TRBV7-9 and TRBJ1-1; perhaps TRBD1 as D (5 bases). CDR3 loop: CASSLGSGAHTEAFF. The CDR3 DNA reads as TGTGCCAGCAGCTTGGGGAGCGGGGCCCACACTGAAGCTTTCTTT.